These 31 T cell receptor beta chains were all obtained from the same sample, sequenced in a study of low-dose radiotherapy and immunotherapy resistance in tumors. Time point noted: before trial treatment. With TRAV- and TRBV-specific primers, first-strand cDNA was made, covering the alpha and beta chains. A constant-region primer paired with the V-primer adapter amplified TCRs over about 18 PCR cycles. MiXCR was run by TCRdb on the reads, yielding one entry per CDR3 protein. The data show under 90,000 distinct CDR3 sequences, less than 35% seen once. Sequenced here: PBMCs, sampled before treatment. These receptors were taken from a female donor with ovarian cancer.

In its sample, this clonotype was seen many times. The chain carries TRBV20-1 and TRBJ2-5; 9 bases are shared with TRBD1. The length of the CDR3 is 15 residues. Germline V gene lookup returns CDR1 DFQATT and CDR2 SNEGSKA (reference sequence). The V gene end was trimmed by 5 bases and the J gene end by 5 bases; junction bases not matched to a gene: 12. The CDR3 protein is CSAPRPGTGIETQYF. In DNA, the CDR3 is TGCAGTGCTCCCAGACCCGGGACAGGGATCGAGACCCAGTACTTC.

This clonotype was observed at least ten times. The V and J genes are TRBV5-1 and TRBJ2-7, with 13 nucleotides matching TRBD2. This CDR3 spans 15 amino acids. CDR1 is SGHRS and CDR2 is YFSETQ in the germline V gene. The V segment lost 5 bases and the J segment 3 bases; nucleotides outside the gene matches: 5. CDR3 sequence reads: CASSRTSGSYYEQYF. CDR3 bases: TGCGCCAGCAGTCGGACTAGCGGGAGTTACTACGAGCAGTACTTC.

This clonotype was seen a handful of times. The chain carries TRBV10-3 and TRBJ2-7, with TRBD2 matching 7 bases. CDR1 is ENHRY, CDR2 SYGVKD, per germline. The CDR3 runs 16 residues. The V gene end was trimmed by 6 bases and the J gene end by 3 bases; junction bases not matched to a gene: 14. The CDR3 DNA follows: TGTGCCATCAGGGAGGGAGGGGCTAGCGAGCACTACGAGCAGTACTTC. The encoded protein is CAIREGGASEHYEQYF.

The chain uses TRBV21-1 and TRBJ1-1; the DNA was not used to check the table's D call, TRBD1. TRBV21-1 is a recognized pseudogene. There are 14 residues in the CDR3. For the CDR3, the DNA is TGTGCCAGCAGTAGGGGACAGGGGGAGACTGAAGCTTTCTTT. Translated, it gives CASSRGQGETEAFF.

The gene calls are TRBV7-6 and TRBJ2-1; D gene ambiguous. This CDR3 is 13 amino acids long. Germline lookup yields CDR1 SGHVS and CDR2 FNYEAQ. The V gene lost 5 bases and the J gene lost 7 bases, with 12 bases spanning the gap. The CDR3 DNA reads TGTGCCAGCAGCCCCCAGTTGTATAATGAGCAGTTCTTC. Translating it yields CASSPQLYNEQFF.

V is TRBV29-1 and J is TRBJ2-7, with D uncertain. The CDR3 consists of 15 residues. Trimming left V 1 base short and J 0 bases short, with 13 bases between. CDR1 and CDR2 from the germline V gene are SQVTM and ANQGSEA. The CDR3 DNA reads TGCAGCGTTGAAGTTTCGGCAGTAGACTCCTACGAGCAGTACTTC. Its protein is CSVEVSAVDSYEQYF.

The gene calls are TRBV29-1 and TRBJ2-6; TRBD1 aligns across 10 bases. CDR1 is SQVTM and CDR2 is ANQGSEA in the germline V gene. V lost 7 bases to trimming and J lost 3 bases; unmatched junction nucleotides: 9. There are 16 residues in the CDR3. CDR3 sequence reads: CSAQTGGAGGANVLTF. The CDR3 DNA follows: TGCAGCGCCCAGACAGGGGGCGCGGGTGGGGCCAACGTCCTGACTTTC.

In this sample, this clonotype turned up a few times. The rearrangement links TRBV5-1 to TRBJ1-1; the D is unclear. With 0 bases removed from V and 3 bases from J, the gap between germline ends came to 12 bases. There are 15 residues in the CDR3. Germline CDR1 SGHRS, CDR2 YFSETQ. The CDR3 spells CASSLDEGSHTEAFF. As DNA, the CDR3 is TGCGCCAGCAGCTTGGATGAGGGCTCGCACACTGAAGCTTTCTTT.

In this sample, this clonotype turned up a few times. The CDR3: CASSRGHNQGQPQHF. CDR3 nucleotides: TGTGCCAGCAGTAGGGGACACAACCAGGGACAGCCCCAGCATTTT. The chain links TRBV6-2 or TRBV6-3 to TRBJ1-5; tentatively, D is TRBD1 (6 bases). This CDR3 is 15 amino acids long. The V and J ends lost 5 bases and 7 bases respectively, with 18 bases between them. Germline V gene lookup returns CDR1 MNHEY and CDR2 SVGEGT.

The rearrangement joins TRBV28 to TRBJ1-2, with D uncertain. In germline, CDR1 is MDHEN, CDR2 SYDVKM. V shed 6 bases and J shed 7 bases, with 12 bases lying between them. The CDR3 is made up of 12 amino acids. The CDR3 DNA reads TGTGCCAGCAGAATCGAGGCGGCTGGCTACACCTTC. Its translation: CASRIEAAGYTF.

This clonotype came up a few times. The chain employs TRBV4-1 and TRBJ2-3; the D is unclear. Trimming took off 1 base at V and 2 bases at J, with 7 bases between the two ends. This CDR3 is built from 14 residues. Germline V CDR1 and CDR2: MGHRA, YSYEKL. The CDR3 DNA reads TGCGCCAGCAGCCAAGTCGGGTCCACAGATACGCAGTATTTT. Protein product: CASSQVGSTDTQYF.

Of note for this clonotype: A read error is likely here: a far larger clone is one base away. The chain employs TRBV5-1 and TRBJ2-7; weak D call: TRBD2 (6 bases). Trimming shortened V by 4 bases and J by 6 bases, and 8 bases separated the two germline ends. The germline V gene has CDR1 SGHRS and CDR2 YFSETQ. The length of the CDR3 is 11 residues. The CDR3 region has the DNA TGCGCCAGCAGCCCGGGACTCGAGCAGTACTTC. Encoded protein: CASSPGLEQYF. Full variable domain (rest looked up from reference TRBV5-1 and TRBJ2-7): KAGVTQTPRYLIKTRGQQVTLSCSPISGHRSVSWYQQTPGQGLQFLFEYFSETQRNKGNFPGRFSGRQFSNSRSEMNVSTLELGDSALYLCASSPGLEQYFGPGTRLTVT.

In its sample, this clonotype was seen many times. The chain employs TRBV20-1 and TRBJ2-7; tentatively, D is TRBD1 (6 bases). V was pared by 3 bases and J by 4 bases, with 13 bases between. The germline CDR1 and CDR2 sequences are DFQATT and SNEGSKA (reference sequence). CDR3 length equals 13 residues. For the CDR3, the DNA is TGCAGTGCTAGTCCAGGGGCAGGTTACGAGCAGTACTTC. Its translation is CSASPGAGYEQYF.

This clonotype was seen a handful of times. The CDR3 loop reads CASSQLLAGLTGELFF. DNA of the CDR3: TGTGCCAGCAGCCAACTCCTAGCGGGGCTAACCGGGGAGCTGTTTTTT. The rearrangement links TRBV4-2 to TRBJ2-2, with TRBD2 matching over 9 bases. Germline lookup yields CDR1 LGHNA and CDR2 YNFKEQ. The trim removed 2 bases at V and 5 bases at J, leaving 6 bases unmatched. The CDR3 sequence is 16 residues long.

CDR3 loop: CASSPDARTGNYGYTF. For the CDR3, the DNA is TGTGCCAGCAGCCCGGATGCTAGGACAGGCAACTATGGCTACACCTTC. The chain couples TRBV5-5 to TRBJ1-2; TRBD1 agrees at 7 bases. Germline V gene lookup returns CDR1 SGHKS and CDR2 YYEKEE (reference sequence). The CDR3 totals 16 residues. Germline trimming cut 4 bases from V and 2 bases from J; bases unmatched to any gene: 11.

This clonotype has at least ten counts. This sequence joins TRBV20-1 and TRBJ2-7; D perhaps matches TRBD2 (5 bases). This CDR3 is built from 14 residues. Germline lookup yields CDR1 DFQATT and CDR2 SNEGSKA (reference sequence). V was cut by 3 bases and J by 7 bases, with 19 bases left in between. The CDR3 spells CSARLLLQSGEQYF. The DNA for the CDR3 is TGCAGTGCTAGGTTGTTACTCCAATCGGGGGAGCAGTACTTC.

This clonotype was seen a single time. CDR3 region: CASSYSGRQGSTDTQYF. CDR3 nucleotide sequence: TGTGCCAGCAGTTACTCTGGGCGACAGGGGAGCACAGATACGCAGTATTTT. The chain employs TRBV6-2 or TRBV6-3 and TRBJ2-3; TRBD1 matches 8 bases. J gave up 0 bases and V 0 bases, and 5 bases lay outside the gene matches. Germline values: CDR1 MNHEY, CDR2 SVGEGT. There are 17 residues in the CDR3.

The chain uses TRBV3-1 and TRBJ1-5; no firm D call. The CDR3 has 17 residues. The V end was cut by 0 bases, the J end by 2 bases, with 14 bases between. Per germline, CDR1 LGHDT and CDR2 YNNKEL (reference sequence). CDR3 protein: CASSQDYAGNRNQPQHF. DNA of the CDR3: TGTGCCAGCAGCCAAGACTACGCGGGGAACCGCAATCAGCCCCAGCATTTT.

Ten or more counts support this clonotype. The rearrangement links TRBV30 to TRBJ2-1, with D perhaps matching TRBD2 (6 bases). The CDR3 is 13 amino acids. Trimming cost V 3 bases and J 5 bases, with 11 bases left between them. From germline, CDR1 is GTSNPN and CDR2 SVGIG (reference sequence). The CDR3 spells CAWSRRRDNEQFF. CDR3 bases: TGTGCCTGGAGCCGTAGGAGGGACAATGAGCAGTTCTTC. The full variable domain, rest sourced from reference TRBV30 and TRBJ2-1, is SQTIHQWPATLVQPVGSPLSLECTVEGTSNPNLYWYRQAAGRGLQLLFYSVGIGQISSEVPQNLSASRPQDRQFILSSKKLLLSDSGFYLCAWSRRRDNEQFFGPGTRLTVL.

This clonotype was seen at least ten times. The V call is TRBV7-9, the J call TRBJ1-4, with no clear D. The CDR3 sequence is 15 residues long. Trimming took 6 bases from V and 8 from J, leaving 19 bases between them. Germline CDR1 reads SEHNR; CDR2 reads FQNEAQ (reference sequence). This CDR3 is CASSSWGADVEKLFF. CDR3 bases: TGTGCCAGCAGTTCCTGGGGTGCGGACGTAGAAAAACTGTTTTTT.

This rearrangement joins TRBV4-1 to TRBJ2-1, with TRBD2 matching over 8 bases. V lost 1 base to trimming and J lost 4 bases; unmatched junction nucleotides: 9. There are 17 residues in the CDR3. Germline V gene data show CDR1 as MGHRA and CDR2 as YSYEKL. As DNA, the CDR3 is TGCGCCAGCAGCCAAGCGTTGAGCGGGGGCGGTTACAATGAGCAGTTCTTC. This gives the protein CASSQALSGGGYNEQFF.

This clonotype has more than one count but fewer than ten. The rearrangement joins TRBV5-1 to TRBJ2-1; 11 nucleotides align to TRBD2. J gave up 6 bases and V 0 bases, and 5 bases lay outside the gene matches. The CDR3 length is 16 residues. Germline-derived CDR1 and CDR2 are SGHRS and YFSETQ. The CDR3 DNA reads TGCGCCAGCAGCTTGGGAGTTAGCGGGGGGGGCAATGAGCAGTTCTTC. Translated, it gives CASSLGVSGGGNEQFF.

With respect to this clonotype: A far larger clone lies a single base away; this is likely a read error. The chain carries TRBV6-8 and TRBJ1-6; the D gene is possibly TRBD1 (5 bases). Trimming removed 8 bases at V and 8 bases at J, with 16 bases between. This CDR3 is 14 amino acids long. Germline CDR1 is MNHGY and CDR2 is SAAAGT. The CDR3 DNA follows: TGTGCCAGCCGTACCCCCCGGGACGATTCACCCCTCCACTTT. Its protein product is CASRTPRDDSPLHF.

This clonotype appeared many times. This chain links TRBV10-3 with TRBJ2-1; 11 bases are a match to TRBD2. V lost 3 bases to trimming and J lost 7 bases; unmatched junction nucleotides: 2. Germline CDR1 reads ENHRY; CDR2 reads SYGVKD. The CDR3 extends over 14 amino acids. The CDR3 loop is CAISDTSGSNEQFF. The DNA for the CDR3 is TGTGCCATCAGTGATACTAGCGGGAGTAATGAGCAGTTCTTC.

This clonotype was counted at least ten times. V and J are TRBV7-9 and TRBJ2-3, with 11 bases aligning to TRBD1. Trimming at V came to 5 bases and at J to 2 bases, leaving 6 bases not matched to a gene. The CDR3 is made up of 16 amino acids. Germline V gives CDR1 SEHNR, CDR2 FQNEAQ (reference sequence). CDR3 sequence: CASSKGQGAITDTQYF. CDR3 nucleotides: TGTGCCAGCAGCAAAGGACAGGGGGCAATCACAGATACGCAGTATTTT.

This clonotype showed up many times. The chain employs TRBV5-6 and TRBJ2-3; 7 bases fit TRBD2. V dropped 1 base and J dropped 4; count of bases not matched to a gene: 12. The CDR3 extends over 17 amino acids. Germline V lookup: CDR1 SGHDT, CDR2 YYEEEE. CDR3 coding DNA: TGTGCCAGCAGCTTGCGGAGGGCGGGGGAGTGGTCAGATACGCAGTATTTT. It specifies CASSLRRAGEWSDTQYF.

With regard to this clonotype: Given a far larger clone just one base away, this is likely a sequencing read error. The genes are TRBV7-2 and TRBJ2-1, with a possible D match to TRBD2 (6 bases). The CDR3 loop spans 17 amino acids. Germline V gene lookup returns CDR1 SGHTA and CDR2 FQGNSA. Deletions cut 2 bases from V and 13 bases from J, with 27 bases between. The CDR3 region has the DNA TGTGCCAGCAGCTTAAGTCCCGGGGGACGGTTCCAAGAGACCCAGTTCTTC. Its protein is CASSLSPGGRFQETQFF. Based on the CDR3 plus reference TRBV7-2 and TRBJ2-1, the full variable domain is GAGVSQSPSNKVTEKGKDVELRCDPISGHTALYWYRQSLGQGLEFLIYFQGNSAPDKSGLPSDRFSAERTGGSVSTLTIQRTQQEDSAVYLCASSLSPGGRFQETQFFGPGTRLTVL.

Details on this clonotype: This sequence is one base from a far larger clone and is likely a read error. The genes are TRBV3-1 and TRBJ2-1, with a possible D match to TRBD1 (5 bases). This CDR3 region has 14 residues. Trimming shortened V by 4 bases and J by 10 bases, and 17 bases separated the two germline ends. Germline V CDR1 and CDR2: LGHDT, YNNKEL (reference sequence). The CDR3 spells CASSPMDTFCEQFF. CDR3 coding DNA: TGTGCCAGCAGCCCGATGGACACCTTCTGCGAGCAGTTCTTC.

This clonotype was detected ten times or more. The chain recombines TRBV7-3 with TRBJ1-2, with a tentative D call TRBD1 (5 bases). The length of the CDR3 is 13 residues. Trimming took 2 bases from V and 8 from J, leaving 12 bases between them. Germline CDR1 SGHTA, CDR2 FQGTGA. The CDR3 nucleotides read TGTGCCAGCAGCTTACCAGGGTCAGAGGGCTACACCTTC. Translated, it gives CASSLPGSEGYTF.

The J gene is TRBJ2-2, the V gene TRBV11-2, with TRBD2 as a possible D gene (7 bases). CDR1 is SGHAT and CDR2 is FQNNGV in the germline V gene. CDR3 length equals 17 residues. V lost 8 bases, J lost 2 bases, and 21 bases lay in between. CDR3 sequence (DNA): TGTGCCAGCCCTCCTGGGGGGGCCGGATTAAACACCGGGGAGCTGTTTTTT. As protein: CASPPGGAGLNTGELFF.

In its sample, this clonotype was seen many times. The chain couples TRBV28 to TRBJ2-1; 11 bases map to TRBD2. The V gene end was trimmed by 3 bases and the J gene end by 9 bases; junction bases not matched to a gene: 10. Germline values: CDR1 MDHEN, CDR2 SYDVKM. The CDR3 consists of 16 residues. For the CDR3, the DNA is TGTGCCAGCAGTTTTTCGGGACTAGCGGTCAGGGGTGAGCAGTTCTTC. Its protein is CASSFSGLAVRGEQFF. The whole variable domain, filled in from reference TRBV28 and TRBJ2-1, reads DVKVTQSSRYLVKRTGEKVFLECVQDMDHENMFWYRQDPGLGLRLIYFSYDVKMKEKGDIPEGYSVSREKKERFSLILESASTNQTSMYLCASSFSGLAVRGEQFFGPGTRLTVL.